These 12 T cell receptor beta chains were all obtained from the same sample, sequenced in a study of blood T cell repertoires in COVID-19. Produced via immunoSEQ multiplex PCR; TCRdb's table is partial and in-frame only. The sample includes 150,000 to 200,000 clones, around nine tenths of them seen just once. The sequenced sample was peripheral blood. The receptors shown here come from a man in his 60s with active or convalescent COVID-19.

This clone was counted a single time. The chain uses TRBV24-1 and TRBJ2-7, with TRBD1 matching over 11 bases. The CDR3 is made up of 14 amino acids. V shed 7 bases, J shed 3 bases, and the junction held 4 bases outside the gene matches. Germline CDR1 KGHDR, CDR2 SFDVKD. The CDR3: CATRDRGPHYEQYF. The DNA for the CDR3 is TGTGCCACCAGGGACAGGGGGCCCCACTACGAGCAGTACTTC.

CDR3 sequence reads: CASSVVVQSGTQYF. The CDR3 bases are TGTGCCAGCAGCGTGGTAGTCCAGTCGGGGACCCAGTACTTC. This chain joins TRBV2 and TRBJ2-5; D is unclear. Trimming stripped 6 bases from V and 7 bases from J, with 18 bases between. Germline CDR1 is SNHLY and CDR2 is FYNNEI. This CDR3 is built from 14 residues. The full variable domain, with the rest looked up from reference TRBV2 and TRBJ2-5, is EPEVTQTPSHQVTQMGQEVILRCVPISNHLYFYWYRQILGQKVEFLVSFYNNEISEKSEIFDDQFSVERPDGSNFTLKIRSTKLEDSAMYFCASSVVVQSGTQYFGPGTRLLVL.

DNA for the CDR3: TGTGCCATCAGTGCTCGTGGCGGGGAGACAGATACGCAGTATTTT. Protein sequence: CAISARGGETDTQYF. The rearrangement joins TRBV10-3 to TRBJ2-3; possible D gene TRBD2, 6 bases. Germline CDR1 is ENHRY and CDR2 is SYGVKD. The V end was cut by 4 bases, the J end by 3 bases, with 14 bases between. The CDR3 length is 15 residues.

The chain is built from TRBV3-1 (or the pseudogene TRBV3-2) and TRBJ2-1, with 10 positions matching TRBD1. The CDR3 runs 16 residues. V shed 4 bases and J 8 bases; nucleotides not matched to a gene: 11. CDR1 LGHDT and CDR2 YNNKEL come from the germline V gene (reference sequence). The CDR3 loop is CASSPVDGQGVHEQFF. The CDR3 bases are TGTGCCAGCAGCCCCGTAGACGGACAGGGGGTCCATGAGCAGTTCTTC.

The chain links TRBV2 to TRBJ2-2; 12 bases map to TRBD2. V shed 5 bases, J shed 0 bases, and the junction held 10 bases outside the gene matches. Germline V gene sequence: CDR1 SNHLY, CDR2 FYNNEI. The CDR3 has 19 residues. CDR3 nucleotides: TGTGCCAGCAGTCAGACTCCTAGCGGGGGGGCGACGAACACCGGGGAGCTGTTTTTT. Its protein is CASSQTPSGGATNTGELFF.

The chain carries TRBV6-2 or TRBV6-3 and TRBJ1-5; 7 nucleotides align to TRBD1. Looked up from germline, CDR1 is MNHEY and CDR2 is SVGEGT. V trimming: 2 bases; J trimming: 6 bases; junction bases outside the gene matches: 10. The CDR3 is made up of 16 amino acids. CDR3 sequence reads: CASSYEPSGGSQPQHF. The CDR3 bases are TGTGCCAGCAGTTACGAACCCTCAGGGGGGAGTCAGCCCCAGCATTTT.

This CDR3 reads CASSQDRGGQAYEQFF. The CDR3 coding sequence is TGCGCCAGCAGCCAAGATCGGGGAGGCCAGGCCTATGAGCAGTTCTTC. The chain has TRBV4-1 and TRBJ2-1; tentative D call: TRBD2 (6 bases). With 0 bases removed from V and 8 bases from J, the gap between germline ends came to 17 bases. The CDR3 has 16 residues. Germline V gene sequence: CDR1 MGHRA, CDR2 YSYEKL.

The chain is built from TRBV7-9 and TRBJ1-1; D may be TRBD1 (6 bases). V dropped 1 base and J dropped 0 bases, with 9 bases sitting between them. CDR1 SEHNR and CDR2 FQNEAQ come from the germline V gene (reference sequence). The CDR3 extends over 15 amino acids. CDR3 protein: CASSLVGGMNTEAFF. CDR3 bases: TGTGCCAGCAGCTTAGTTGGGGGCATGAACACTGAAGCTTTCTTT.

This sequence joins TRBV3-1 (or the pseudogene TRBV3-2) and TRBJ2-5; D gene unclear. In germline, CDR1 is LGHDT, CDR2 YNNKEL (reference sequence). The CDR3 loop spans 16 amino acids. The ends were cut back, 1 base at V and 8 bases at J, with 20 bases in the middle. CDR3 sequence: CASSQGPTEQFETQYF. CDR3 bases: TGTGCCAGCAGCCAAGGTCCGACGGAGCAGTTCGAAACCCAGTACTTC.

The chain combines TRBV7-9 with TRBJ1-2; TRBD1 aligns across 9 bases. Germline V gene data show CDR1 as SEHNR and CDR2 as FQNEAQ (reference sequence). This CDR3 is 17 amino acids long. The J segment lost 2 bases and the V segment lost 4 bases, leaving 11 bases of the junction unmatched. The CDR3 DNA sequence: TGTGCCAGCAGCTACGGGACAGGGAGGGCCGAAAACTATGGCTACACCTTC. This gives the protein CASSYGTGRAENYGYTF.

This clone has a handful of counts. V and J are TRBV7-9 and TRBJ1-5; weak D call: TRBD1 (5 bases). Germline V gives CDR1 SEHNR, CDR2 FQNEAQ (reference sequence). The CDR3 totals 15 residues. V was trimmed by 7 bases and J by 6 bases, leaving 19 bases between them. The CDR3 DNA sequence: TGTGCCAGCACCCAGGGCCCGACAGATAGTCAGCCCCAGCATTTT. Its translation: CASTQGPTDSQPQHF.

V is TRBV6-2 or TRBV6-3 and J is TRBJ1-1; TRBD1 agrees at 8 bases. CDR3 size: 15 residues. The ends lost 0 bases at V and 3 bases at J; junction bases unmatched: 3. Germline assignment: CDR1 MNHEY and CDR2 SVGEGT. The CDR3 protein is CASSYSMTGDTEAFF. CDR3 coding DNA: TGTGCCAGCAGTTACTCGATGACAGGGGACACTGAAGCTTTCTTT.